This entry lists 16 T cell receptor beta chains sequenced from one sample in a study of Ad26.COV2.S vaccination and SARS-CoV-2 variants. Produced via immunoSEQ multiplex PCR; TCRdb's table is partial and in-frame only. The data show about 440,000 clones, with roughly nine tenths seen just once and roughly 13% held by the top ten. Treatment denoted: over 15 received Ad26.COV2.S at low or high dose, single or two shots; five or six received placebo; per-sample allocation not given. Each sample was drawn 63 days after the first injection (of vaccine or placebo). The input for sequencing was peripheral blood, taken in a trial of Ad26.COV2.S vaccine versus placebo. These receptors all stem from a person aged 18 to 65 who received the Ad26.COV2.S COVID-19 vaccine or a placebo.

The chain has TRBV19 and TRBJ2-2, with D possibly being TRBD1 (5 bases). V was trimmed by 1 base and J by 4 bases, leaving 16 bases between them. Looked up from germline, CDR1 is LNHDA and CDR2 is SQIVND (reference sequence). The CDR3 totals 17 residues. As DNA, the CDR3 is TGTGCCAGTAGTATAGGCGTGGCAGGGATAGGCACCGGGGAGCTGTTTTTT. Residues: CASSIGVAGIGTGELFF.

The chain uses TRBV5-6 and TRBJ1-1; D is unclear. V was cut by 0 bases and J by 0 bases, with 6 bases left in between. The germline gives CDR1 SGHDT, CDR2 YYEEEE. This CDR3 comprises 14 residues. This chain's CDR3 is CASSLGQVNTEAFF. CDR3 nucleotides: TGTGCCAGCAGCTTGGGCCAGGTGAACACTGAAGCTTTCTTT.

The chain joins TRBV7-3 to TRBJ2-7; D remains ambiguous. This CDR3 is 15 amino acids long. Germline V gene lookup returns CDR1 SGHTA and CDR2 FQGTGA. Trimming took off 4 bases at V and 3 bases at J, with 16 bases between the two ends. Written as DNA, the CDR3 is TGTGCCAGCAGCTCCTACGGCGCAGCCGTCTACGAGCAGTACTTC. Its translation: CASSSYGAAVYEQYF.

The CDR3 protein is CASSPGRIKGEAFF. The CDR3 DNA sequence: TGTGCCAGCAGCCCCGGACGCATTAAAGGTGAAGCTTTCTTT. V usage is TRBV6-5 and J usage is TRBJ1-1, with D unclear. Germline assignment: CDR1 MNHEY and CDR2 SVGAGI. The V end was cut by 6 bases, the J end by 7 bases, with 18 bases between. CDR3 length: 14 residues.

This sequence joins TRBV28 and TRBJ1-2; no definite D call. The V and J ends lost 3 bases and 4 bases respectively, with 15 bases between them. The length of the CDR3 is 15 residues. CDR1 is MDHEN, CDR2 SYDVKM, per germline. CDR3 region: CASSFAMVAIYGYTF. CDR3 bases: TGTGCCAGCAGTTTTGCTATGGTAGCTATCTATGGCTACACCTTC.

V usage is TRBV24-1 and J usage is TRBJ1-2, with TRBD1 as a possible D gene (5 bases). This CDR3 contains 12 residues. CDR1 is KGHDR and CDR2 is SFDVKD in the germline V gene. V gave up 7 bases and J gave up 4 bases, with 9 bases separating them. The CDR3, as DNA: TGTGCCACCAGCGGGGCAGCCTATGGCTACACCTTC. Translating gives CATSGAAYGYTF.

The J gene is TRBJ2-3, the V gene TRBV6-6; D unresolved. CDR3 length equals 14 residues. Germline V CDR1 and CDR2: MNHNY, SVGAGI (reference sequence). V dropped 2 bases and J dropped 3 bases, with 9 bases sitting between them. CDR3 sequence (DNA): TGTGCCAGCAGTTACGCCCCGCCGACAGATACGCAGTATTTT. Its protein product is CASSYAPPTDTQYF.

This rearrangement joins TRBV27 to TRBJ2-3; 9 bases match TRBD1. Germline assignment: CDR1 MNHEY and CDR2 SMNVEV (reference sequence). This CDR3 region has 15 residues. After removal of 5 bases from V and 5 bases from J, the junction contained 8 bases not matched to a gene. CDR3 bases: TGTGCCAGCAGTACCCCCGGGACAGGGATAGATACGCAGTATTTT. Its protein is CASSTPGTGIDTQYF.

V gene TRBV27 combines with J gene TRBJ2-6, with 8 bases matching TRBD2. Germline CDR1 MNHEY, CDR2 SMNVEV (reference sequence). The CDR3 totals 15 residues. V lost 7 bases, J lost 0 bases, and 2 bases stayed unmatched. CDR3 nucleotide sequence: TGTGCCAGCAAAACTAGCGGCTCTGGGGCCAACGTCCTGACTTTC. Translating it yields CASKTSGSGANVLTF.

The chain's CDR3 is CASTPGGAGPLYF. CDR3 nucleotides: TGTGCCAGCACTCCAGGGGGCGCGGGGCCGCTGTATTTT. This sequence joins TRBV27 and TRBJ2-3, with 8 bases identical to TRBD1. The CDR3 length is 13 residues. The V and J ends lost 7 bases and 14 bases, in that order; junction bases with no gene match: 14. Germline assignment: CDR1 MNHEY and CDR2 SMNVEV (reference sequence).

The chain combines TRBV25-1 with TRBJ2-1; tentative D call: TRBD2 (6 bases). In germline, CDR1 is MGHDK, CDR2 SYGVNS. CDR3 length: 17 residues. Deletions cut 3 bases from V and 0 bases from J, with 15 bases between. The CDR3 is CASSEGLFAVSYNEQFF. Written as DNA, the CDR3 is TGTGCCAGCAGTGAGGGACTCTTTGCGGTCTCCTACAATGAGCAGTTCTTC. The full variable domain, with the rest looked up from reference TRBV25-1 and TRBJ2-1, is EADIYQTPRYLVIGTGKKITLECSQTMGHDKMYWYQQDPGMELHLIHYSYGVNSTEKGDLSSESTVSRIRTEHFPLTLESARPSHTSQYLCASSEGLFAVSYNEQFFGPGTRLTVL.

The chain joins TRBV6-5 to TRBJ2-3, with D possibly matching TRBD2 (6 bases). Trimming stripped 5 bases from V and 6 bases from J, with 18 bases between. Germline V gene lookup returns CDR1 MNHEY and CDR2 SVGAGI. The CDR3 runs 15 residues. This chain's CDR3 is CASSLGRLVSDTQYF. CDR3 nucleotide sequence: TGTGCCAGCAGTCTGGGCAGACTAGTTTCCGATACGCAGTATTTT.

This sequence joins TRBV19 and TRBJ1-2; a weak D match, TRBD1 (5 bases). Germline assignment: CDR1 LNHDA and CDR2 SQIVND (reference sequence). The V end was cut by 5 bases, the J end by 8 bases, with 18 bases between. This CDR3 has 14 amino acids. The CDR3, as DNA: TGTGCCAGTAGTTCCGTCGGGGCCGCCGGGGGCTACACCTTC. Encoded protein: CASSSVGAAGGYTF.

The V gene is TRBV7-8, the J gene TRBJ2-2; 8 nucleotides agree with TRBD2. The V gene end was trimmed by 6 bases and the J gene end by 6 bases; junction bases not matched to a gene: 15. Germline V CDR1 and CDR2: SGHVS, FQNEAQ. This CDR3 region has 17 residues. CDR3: CASRQDRTGGGAGELFF. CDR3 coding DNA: TGTGCCAGCAGACAAGACCGAACGGGAGGGGGAGCCGGGGAGCTGTTTTTT.

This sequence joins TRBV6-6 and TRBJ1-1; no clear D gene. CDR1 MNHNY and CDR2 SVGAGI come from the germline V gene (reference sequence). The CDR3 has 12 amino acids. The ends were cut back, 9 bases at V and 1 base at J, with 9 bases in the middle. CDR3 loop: CASAIGNTEAFF. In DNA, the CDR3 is TGTGCCAGTGCGATCGGGAACACTGAAGCTTTCTTT.

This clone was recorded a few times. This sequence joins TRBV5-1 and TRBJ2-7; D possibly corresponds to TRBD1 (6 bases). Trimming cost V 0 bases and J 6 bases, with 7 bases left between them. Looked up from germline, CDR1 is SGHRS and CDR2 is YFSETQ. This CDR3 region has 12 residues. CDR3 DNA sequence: TGCGCCAGCAGCTTGGGGGGGCCCGAGCAGTACTTC. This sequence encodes CASSLGGPEQYF.